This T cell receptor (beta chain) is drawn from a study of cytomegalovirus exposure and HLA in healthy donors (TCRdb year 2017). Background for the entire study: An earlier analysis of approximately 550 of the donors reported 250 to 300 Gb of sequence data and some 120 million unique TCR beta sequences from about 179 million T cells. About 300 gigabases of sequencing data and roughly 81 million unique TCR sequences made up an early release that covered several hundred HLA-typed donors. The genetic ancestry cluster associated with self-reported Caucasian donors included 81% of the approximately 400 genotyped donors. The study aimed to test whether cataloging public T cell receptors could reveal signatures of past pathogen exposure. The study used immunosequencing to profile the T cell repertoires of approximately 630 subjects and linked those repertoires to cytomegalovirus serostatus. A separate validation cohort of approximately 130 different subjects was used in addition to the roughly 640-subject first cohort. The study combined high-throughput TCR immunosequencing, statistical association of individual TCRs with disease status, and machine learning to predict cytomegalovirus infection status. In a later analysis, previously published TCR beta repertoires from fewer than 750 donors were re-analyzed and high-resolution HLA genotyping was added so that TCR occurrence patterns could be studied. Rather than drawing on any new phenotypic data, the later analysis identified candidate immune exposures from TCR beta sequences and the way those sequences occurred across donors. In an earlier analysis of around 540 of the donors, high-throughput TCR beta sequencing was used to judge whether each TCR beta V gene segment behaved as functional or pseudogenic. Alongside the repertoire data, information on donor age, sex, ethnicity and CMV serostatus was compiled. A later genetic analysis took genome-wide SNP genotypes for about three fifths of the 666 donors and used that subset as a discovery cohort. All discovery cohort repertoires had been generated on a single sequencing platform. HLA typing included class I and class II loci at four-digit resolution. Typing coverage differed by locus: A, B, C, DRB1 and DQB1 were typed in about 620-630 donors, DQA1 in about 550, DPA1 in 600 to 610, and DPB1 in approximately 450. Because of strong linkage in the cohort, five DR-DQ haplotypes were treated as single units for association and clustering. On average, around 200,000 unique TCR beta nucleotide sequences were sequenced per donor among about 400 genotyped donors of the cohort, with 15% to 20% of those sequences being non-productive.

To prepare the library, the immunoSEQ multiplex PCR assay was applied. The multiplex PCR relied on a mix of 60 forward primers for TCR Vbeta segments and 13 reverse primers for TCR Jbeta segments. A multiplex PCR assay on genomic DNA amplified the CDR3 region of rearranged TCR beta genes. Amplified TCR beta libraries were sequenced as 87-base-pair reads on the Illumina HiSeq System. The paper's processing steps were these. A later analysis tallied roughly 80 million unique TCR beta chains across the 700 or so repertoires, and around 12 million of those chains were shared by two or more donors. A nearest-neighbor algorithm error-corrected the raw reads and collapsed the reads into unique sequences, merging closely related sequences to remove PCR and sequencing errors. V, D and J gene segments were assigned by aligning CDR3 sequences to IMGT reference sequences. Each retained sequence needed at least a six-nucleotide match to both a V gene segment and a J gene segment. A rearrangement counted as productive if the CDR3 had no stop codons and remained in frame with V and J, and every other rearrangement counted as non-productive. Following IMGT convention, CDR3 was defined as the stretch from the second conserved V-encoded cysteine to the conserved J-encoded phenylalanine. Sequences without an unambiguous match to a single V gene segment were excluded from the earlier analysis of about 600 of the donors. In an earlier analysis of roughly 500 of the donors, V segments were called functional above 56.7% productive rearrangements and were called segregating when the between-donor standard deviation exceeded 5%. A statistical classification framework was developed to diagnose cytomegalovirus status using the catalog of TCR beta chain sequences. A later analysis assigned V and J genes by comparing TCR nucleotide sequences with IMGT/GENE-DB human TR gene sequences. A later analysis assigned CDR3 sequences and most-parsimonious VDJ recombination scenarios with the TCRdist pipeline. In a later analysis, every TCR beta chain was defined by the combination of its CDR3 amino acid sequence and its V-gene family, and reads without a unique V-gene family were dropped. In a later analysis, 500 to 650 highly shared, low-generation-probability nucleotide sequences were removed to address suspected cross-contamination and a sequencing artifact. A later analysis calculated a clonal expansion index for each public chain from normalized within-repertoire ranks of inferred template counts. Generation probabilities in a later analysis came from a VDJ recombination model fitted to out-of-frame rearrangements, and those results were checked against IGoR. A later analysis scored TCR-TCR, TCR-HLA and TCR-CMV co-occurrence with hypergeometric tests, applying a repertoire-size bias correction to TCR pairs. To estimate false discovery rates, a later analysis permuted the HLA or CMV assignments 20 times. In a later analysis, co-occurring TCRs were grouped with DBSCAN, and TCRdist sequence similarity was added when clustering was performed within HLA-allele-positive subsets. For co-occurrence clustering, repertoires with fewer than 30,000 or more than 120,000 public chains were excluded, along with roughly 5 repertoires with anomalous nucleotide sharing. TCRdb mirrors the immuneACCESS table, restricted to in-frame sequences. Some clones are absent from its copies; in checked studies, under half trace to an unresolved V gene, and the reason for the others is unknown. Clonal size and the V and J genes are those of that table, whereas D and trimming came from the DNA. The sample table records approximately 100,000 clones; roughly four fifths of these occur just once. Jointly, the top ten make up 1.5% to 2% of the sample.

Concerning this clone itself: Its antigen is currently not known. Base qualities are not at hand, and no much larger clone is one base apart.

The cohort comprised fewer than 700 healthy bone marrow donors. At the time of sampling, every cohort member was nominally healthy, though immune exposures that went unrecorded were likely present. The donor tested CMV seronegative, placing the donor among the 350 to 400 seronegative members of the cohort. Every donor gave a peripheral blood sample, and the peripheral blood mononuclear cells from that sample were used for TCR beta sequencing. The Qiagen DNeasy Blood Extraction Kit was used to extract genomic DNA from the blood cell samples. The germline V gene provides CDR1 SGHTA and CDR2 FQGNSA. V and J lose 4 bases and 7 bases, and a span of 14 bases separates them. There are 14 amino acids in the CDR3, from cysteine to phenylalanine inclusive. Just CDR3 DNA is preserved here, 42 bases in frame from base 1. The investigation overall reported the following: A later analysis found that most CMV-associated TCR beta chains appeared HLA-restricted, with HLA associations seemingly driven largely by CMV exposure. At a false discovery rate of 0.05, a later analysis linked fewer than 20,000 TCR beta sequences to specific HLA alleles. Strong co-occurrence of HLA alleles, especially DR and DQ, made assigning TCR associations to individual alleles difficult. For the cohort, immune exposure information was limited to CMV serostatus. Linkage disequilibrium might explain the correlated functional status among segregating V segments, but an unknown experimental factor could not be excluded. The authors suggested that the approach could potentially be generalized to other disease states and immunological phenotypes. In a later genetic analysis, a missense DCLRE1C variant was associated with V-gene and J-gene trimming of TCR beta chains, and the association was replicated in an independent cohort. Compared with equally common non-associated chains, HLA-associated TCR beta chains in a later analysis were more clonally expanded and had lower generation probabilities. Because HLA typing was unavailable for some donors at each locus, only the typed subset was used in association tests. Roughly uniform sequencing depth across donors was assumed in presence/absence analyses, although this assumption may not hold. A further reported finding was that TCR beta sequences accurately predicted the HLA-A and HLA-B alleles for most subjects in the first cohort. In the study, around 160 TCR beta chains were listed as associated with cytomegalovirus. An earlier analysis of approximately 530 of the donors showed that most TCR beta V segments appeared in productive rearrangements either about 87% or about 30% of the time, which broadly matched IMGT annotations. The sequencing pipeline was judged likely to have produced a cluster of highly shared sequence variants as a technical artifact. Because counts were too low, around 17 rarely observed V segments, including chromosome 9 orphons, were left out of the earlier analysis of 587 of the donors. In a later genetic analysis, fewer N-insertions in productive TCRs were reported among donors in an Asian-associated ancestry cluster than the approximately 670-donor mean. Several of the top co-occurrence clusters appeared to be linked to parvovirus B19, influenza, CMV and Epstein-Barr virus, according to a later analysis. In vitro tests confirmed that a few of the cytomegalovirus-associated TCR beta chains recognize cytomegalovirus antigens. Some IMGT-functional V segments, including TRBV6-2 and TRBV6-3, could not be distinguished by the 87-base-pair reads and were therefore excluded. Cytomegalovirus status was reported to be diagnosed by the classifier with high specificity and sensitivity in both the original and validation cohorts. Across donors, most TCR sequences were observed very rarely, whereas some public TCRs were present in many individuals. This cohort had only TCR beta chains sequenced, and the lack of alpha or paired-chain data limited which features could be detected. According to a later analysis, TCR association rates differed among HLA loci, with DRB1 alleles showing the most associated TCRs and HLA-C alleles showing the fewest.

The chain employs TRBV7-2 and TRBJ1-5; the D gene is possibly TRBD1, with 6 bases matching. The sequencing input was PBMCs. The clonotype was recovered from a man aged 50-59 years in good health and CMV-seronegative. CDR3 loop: CASSSNRVEQPQHF. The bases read TGTGCCAGCAGCTCAAACAGGGTAGAACAGCCCCAGCATTTT.